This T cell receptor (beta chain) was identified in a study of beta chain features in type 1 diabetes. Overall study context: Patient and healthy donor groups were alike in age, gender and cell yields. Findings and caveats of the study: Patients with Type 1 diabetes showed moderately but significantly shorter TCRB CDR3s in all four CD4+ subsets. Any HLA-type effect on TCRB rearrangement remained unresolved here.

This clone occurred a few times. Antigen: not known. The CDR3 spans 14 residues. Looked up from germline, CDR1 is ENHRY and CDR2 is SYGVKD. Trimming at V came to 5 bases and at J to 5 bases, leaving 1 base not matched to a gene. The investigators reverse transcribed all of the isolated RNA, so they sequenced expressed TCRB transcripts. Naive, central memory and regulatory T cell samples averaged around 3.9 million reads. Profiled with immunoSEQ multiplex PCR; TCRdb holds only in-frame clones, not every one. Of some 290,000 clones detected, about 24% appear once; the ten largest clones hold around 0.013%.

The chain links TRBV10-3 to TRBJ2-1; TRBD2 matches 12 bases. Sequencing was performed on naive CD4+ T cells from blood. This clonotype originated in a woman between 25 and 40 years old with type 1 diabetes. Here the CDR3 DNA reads TGTGCCATCAGTCTAGCGGGAGGGGACAATGAGCAGTTCTTC. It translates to CAISLAGGDNEQFF.